Below, 3 T cell receptor beta chains from the same sample are listed, as sequenced in a study of cytomegalovirus exposure and HLA in healthy donors. It was with 60 Vbeta and 13 Jbeta primers that the PCR ran. TCRdb keeps only in-frame clones here, not all; method: immunoSEQ multiplex PCR. The repertoire has 150,000 to 200,000 clones, 75% to 85% of them found once; the top ten carry less than 2.5%. Material: PBMCs. The receptors here all came from a woman in her forties or fifties in good health and CMV-seronegative.

The count of this clone is one. The chain carries TRBV5-1 and TRBJ1-1, with D possibly matching TRBD1 (5 bases). The CDR3 spans 15 residues. The germline V and J ends were trimmed by 4 bases and 0 bases, with 13 bases remaining between them. Germline values: CDR1 SGHRS, CDR2 YFSETQ. The CDR3 DNA reads as TGCGCCAGCAGCCCAGGGCCACACCTGAACACTGAAGCTTTCTTT. Amino acid sequence: CASSPGPHLNTEAFF.

The genes are TRBV9 and TRBJ1-4; D perhaps matches TRBD1 (5 bases). Per germline, CDR1 SGDLS and CDR2 YYNGEE. The CDR3 is 15 residues long. The V end was cut by 0 bases, the J end by 7 bases, with 13 bases between. The CDR3 DNA is TGTGCCAGCAGCGTAGAGGGGTCAAGAAGTGAAAAACTGTTTTTT. Encoded protein: CASSVEGSRSEKLFF. The full variable domain, rest sourced from reference TRBV9 and TRBJ1-4, is DSGVTQTPKHLITATGQRVTLRCSPRSGDLSVYWYQQSLDQGLQFLIQYYNGEERAKGNILERFSAQQFPDLHSELNLSSLELGDSALYFCASSVEGSRSEKLFFGSGTQLSVL.

The gene calls are TRBV6-5 and TRBJ1-1; 8 bases fit TRBD1. This CDR3 has 15 amino acids. Unmatched junction bases numbered 3, after V lost 2 bases and J lost 1 base. The germline V gene has CDR1 MNHEY and CDR2 SVGAGI. CDR3 in DNA: TGTGCCAGCAGTTACGACAGGGGAGCGAACACTGAAGCTTTCTTT. Amino acids: CASSYDRGANTEAFF.